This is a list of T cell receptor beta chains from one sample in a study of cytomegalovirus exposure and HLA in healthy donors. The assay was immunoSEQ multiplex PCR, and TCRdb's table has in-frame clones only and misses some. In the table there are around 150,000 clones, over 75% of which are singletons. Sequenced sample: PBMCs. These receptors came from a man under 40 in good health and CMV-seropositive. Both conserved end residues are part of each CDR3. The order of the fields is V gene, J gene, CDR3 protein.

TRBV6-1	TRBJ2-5	CASSVYRQETQYF
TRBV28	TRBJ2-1	CASSFPGLGGVDEQFF
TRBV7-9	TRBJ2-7	CASSLVLQENEQYF
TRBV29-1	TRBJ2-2	CSVLLAGNINTGELFF
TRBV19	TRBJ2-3	CASKGGRLGADTQYF
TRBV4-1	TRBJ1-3	CASSQERESIYF
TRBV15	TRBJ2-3	CATSRATVMTDTQYF
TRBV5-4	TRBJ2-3	CASSSRLTSTDTQYF
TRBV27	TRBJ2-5	CASSELAGEETQYF
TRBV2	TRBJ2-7	CASKDSGTNLEQYF
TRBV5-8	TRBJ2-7	CASTQQARSYEQYF
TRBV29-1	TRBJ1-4	CSVGDPTGANEKLFF
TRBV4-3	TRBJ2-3	CASSQDLAGGATSTDTQYF
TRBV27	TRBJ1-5	CASSLTGGMQHF
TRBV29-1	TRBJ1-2	CSVAQGYTF
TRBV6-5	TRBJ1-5	CASSWDIAVGPQHF
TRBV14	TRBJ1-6	CASSQDHRGRSPLHF
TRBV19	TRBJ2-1	CASSILAGGLNEQFF
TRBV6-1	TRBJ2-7	CASSGGPASGAYEQYF
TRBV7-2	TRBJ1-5	CASSLGDIRTQHF
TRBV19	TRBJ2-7	CASSIIGQGVYEQYF
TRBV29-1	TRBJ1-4	CSVGDSPEGKLFF
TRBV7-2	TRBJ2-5	CASSLAGGGETQYF
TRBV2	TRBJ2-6	CASSPYRTGSSGANVLTF
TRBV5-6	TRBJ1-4	CASSRTATNEKLFF
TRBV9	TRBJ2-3	CASSVVVTGLDTQYF
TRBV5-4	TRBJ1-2	CASSRTGVDGYTF
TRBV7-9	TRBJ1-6	CSSSLLARGRVKDSPLHF
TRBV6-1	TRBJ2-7	CATKPNRGLGEQYF
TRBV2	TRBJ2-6	CASRIDFSGANVLTF
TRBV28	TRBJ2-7	CASLSTGEGYEQYF
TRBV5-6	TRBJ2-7	CASSLRTVTYEQYF
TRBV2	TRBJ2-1	CASSDRARVDNEQFF
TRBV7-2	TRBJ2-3	CASSLVLAGTDTQYF
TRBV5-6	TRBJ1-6	CASSLDRVLPSPLHF
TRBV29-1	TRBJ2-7	CSVRQSYEQYF